Listed below are T cell receptor beta chains from one sample, sequenced in a study of liver allograft versus peripheral blood T cells. MiXCR was run by TCRdb on the reads, yielding one entry per CDR3 protein. This table holds over 10,000 distinct CDR3 sequences, 18% found once. These receptors were collected from a human patient who had a liver transplant. Some T cells may be provided by the graft donor. CDR3s include the opening cysteine and the closing phenylalanine or tryptophan. D genes are given only for firm matches. Clone size, where shown, is once, few, many, or a class for clones that have expanded.

TRBV5-4	TRBJ2-7	TRBD2	many	TGTGCCAGCAGCTTGGGCGGGAGGCCCTACGAGCAGTACTTC	CASSLGGRPYEQYF
TRBV20-1	TRBJ2-1	TRBD2	.	TGCAGTGCTTTTCCGACTAGCGGGAGTTATGAGCAGTTCTTC	CSAFPTSGSYEQFF
TRBV6-1	TRBJ2-7	TRBD1	medium-sized	TGTGCCAGCAGGGCGTCGGACAGGGTTACCTACGAGCAGTACTTC	CASRASDRVTYEQYF
TRBV6-5	TRBJ2-7	.	many	TGTGCCAGCAGTTACGGCGCAAGCTCCTACGAGCAGTACTTC	CASSYGASSYEQYF
TRBV7-9	TRBJ1-2	.	few	TGTGCCAGCAGCTTAGGGGAACAGGTCGATAACTATGGCTACACCTTC	CASSLGEQVDNYGYTF
TRBV11-1	TRBJ2-1	TRBD2	few	TGTGCCAGCAGCGTTAGCGGGGACGGGTACAATGAGCAGTTCTTC	CASSVSGDGYNEQFF
TRBV20-1	TRBJ1-1	.	.	TGCAGTGCTAGAGATCGTAGAGGCGTAACGGTAGCTTTCTTT	CSARDRRGVTVAFF
TRBV9	TRBJ1-1	TRBD1	once	TGTGCCAGCAGCGTAGAGGCCGGGACAGGGGGGGCTTTCTTT	CASSVEAGTGGAFF
TRBV19	TRBJ2-7	TRBD1	few	TGTGCCAGTAGCGAAACAGGGGGCTACGAGCAGTACTTC	CASSETGGYEQYF
TRBV6-5	TRBJ2-7	TRBD1	medium-sized	TGTGCCAGCAGGAGGGGACAGGGGTGGAACGAGCAGTACTTC	CASRRGQGWNEQYF
TRBV19	TRBJ2-2	TRBD1	few	TGTGCCAGTAGTAGCGGACAGGGGGCCGGGACCGGGGAGCTGTTTTTT	CASSSGQGAGTGELFF
TRBV20-1	TRBJ2-3	.	.	TGCAGTGCTAGTGAGCTCAGCTTCACAGATACGCAGTATTTT	CSASELSFTDTQYF
TRBV20-1	TRBJ2-1	TRBD2	few	TGCAGTGCTAGGCGGGGGGGGATTTTGAATGAGCAGTTCTTC	CSARRGGILNEQFF
TRBV6-5	TRBJ1-1	.	medium-sized	TGTGCCAGCAGTACCGGGACCGTGAACACTGAAGCTTTCTTT	CASSTGTVNTEAFF
TRBV20-1	TRBJ1-6	.	.	TGCAGTGCTAGAGTAAGTCAGGACGGTGGTAATTCACCCCTCCACTTT	CSARVSQDGGNSPLHF
TRBV7-2	TRBJ1-1	TRBD1	medium-sized	TGTGCCAGCAGCCAACGGGGACAGGGGGCAGCTGAAGCTTTCTTT	CASSQRGQGAAEAFF
TRBV7-2	TRBJ2-5	.	many	TGTGCCAGCAGCTTAAATCTGTTCCAAGAGACCCAGTACTTC	CASSLNLFQETQYF
TRBV18	TRBJ2-3	TRBD2	medium-sized	TGTGCCAGCTCACCTTCTCGGGGCGGGGGAGCAGATACGCAGTATTTT	CASSPSRGGGADTQYF
TRBV27	TRBJ2-1	.	many	TGTGCCAGCAGGGATGGGGTCGTGTACAATGAGCAGTTCTTC	CASRDGVVYNEQFF
TRBV6-1	TRBJ2-7	.	.	TGTGCCAGCAGTGACACTAACAGGACCCTGTACGAGCAGTACTTC	CASSDTNRTLYEQYF
TRBV7-2	TRBJ2-3	TRBD1	many	TGTGCCAGCAGCTCGGGGAGGGGGACAGGGCAAGATACGCAGTATTTT	CASSSGRGTGQDTQYF
TRBV25-1	TRBJ1-6	TRBD1	.	TGTGCCAGCAGTGTGGGACAGCTTAATTCACCCCTCCACTTT	CASSVGQLNSPLHF
TRBV7-3	TRBJ2-2	.	once	TGTGCCAGCAGCCCCGGGGCTTCGAACACCGGGGAGCTGTTTTTT	CASSPGASNTGELFF
TRBV5-4	TRBJ1-1	.	.	TGTGCCAGCAGCCCAGGAGGTGAGGGGTTCATATCTGAAGCTTTCTTT	CASSPGGEGFISEAFF
TRBV5-5	TRBJ2-1	.	.	TGTGCCAGCAGCTCTAGCCCGGGCTCCTACAATGAGCAGTTCTTC	CASSSSPGSYNEQFF
TRBV7-2	TRBJ2-5	.	few	TGTGCCAGCAGCTTAGGGTGGAGGGAGACCCAGTACTTC	CASSLGWRETQYF
TRBV6-6	TRBJ1-5	.	many	TGTGCCAGCAGTTACCGTGTGATTGGCAATCAGCCCCAGCATTTT	CASSYRVIGNQPQHF
TRBV19	TRBJ2-2	.	many	TGTGCCAGTAGTTTGGGCCCCGGGGCCGGGGAGCTGTTTTTT	CASSLGPGAGELFF
TRBV5-4	TRBJ2-1	TRBD2	.	TGTGCCAGCAGCACTGGGACTAGCGGGAGGGGAAATGAGCAGTTCTTC	CASSTGTSGRGNEQFF
TRBV10-3	TRBJ1-1	.	medium-sized	TGTGCCATCGCCCGATTAGCCATCGGAAACACTGAAGCTTTCTTT	CAIARLAIGNTEAFF
TRBV7-2	TRBJ2-5	TRBD1	many	TGTGCCAGCAGCTTAGGTCTGTTCGGGACAGGACAAGAGACCCAGTACTTC	CASSLGLFGTGQETQYF
TRBV19	TRBJ1-5	.	.	TGTGCCAGTAGTAAGGCAGGGAGAGGCAATCAGCCCCAGCATTTT	CASSKAGRGNQPQHF
TRBV5-4	TRBJ2-2	TRBD1	.	TGTGCCAGCAGCTTATCGGCACAGGGGGCGACCGGGGAGCTGTTTTTT	CASSLSAQGATGELFF
TRBV11-1	TRBJ2-3	.	few	TGTGCCAGCAGCCAGCCCTCGGGGGATACGCAGTATTTT	CASSQPSGDTQYF
TRBV18	TRBJ2-1	TRBD2	medium-sized	TGTGCCAGCTCACCACCGGGAGGGGTTTCCTACAATGAGCAGTTCTTC	CASSPPGGVSYNEQFF
TRBV6-5	TRBJ1-3	.	many	TGTGCCAGCAGGACCAAAAAGCACACCATATATTTT	CASRTKKHTIYF
TRBV7-9	TRBJ1-4	TRBD1	few	TGTGCCAGCAGTACGGGACAGGGTATTGAAAAACTGTTTTTT	CASSTGQGIEKLFF
TRBV25-1	TRBJ2-2	TRBD2	few	TGTGCCAGCAGTGAGGGGACTATGAACACCGGGGAGCTGTTTTTT	CASSEGTMNTGELFF
TRBV29-1	TRBJ2-1	TRBD2	medium-sized	TGCAGCGTCTGGACTAGCAGGAGTCGTGAGGAGCAGTTCTTC	CSVWTSRSREEQFF
TRBV25-1	TRBJ1-2	TRBD1	few	TGTGCCAGCAGTGATCCACAGGGGGGTGGCTATGGCTACACCTTC	CASSDPQGGGYGYTF
TRBV29-1	TRBJ2-3	.	medium-sized	TGCAGCGTTTTGGGAGTCGCAGATACGCAGTATTTT	CSVLGVADTQYF
TRBV5-4	TRBJ2-5	TRBD2	few	TGTGCTAGCAGCTTTCTCAGCGGGGGCGAGCAAGAGACCCAGTACTTC	CASSFLSGGEQETQYF
TRBV6-5	TRBJ1-3	.	many	TGTGCCAGCTCCGCCCGAGGGATTATCTCTGGAAACACCATATATTTT	CASSARGIISGNTIYF
TRBV5-6	TRBJ2-2	.	few	TGTGCCAGCAGCTTGAGACCTGTGGACGGGGAGCTGTTTTTT	CASSLRPVDGELFF
TRBV6-6	TRBJ2-6	.	medium-sized	TGTGCCAGCAGTTACTCTTACTCTGGGGCCAACGTCCTGACTTTC	CASSYSYSGANVLTF
TRBV2	TRBJ1-6	TRBD1	once	TGTGCCAGCACCCGTCAACCGGGACAGGCAAGTTCACCCCTCCACTTT	CASTRQPGQASSPLHF
TRBV5-6	TRBJ1-4	.	many	TGTGCCAGCAGCTTCGGCACTGCAACTAATGAAAAACTGTTTTTT	CASSFGTATNEKLFF
TRBV6-6	TRBJ1-4	TRBD1	medium-sized	TGTGCCAGCAGTCAAACAGGGGGGGGGGAAAAACTGTTTTTT	CASSQTGGGEKLFF
TRBV5-6	TRBJ2-4	.	.	TGTGCCAGCAGCTTAGGACCTATGAAGAACATTCAGTACTTC	CASSLGPMKNIQYF
TRBV11-3	TRBJ1-5	.	.	TGTGCCAGCAGCTTAGCCCCGAGGGGTCGGGGTAATCAGCCCCAGCATTTT	CASSLAPRGRGNQPQHF
TRBV19	TRBJ2-5	TRBD2	medium-sized	TGTGCCAGTAGTATAGATCACGCGGGAGGCTGGGAGACCCAGTACTTC	CASSIDHAGGWETQYF
TRBV14	TRBJ2-1	TRBD2	few	TGTGCCAGCAGCCCTCTGGGCGGGAGGGCCAATGAGCAGTTCTTC	CASSPLGGRANEQFF
TRBV6-1	TRBJ2-7	.	many	TGTGCCAGCAGTGAAGGTTCCTACGAGCAGTACTTC	CASSEGSYEQYF
TRBV19	TRBJ2-1	TRBD2	few	TGTGCCAGTAGTATGGGGACCCTAGCGGGAGCGGTTAATGAGCAGTTCTTC	CASSMGTLAGAVNEQFF